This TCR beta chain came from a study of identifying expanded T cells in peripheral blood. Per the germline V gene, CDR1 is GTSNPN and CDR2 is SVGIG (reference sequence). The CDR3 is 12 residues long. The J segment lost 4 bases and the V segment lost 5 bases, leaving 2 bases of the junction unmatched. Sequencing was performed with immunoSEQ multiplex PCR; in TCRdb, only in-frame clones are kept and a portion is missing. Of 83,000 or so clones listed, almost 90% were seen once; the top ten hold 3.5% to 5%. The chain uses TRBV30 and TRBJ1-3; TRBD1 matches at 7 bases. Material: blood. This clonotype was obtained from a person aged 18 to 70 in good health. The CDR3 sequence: CAWETGGNTIYF. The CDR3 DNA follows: TGTGCCTGGGAGACAGGGGGAAACACCATATATTTT.